This T cell receptor (beta chain) was captured by sequencing in a study of shared clonotypes between healthy human individuals. Whole-study context: CD8 memory received one plate per donor, CD8 naive two, CD4 memory three and CD4 naive three.

Data came from immunoSEQ multiplex PCR; TCRdb stores just in-frame clones and leaves some out. The sample yields about 2,500,000 clones, 85% to 95% seen once. CDR3 length: 15 amino acids. Germline-derived CDR1 and CDR2 are SGHAT and FQNNGV. The J gene is TRBJ2-5, the V gene TRBV11-2; TRBD2 matches at 7 bases. The better agreement between TRBJ2-7 and the DNA end casts doubt on the J call. The receptor was isolated from a man younger than 35 in good health. What was sequenced was naive CD4+ T cells sorted from blood. Specified subset: CD45RA+ positively selected. Here the CDR3 DNA reads TGTGCCAGCAGCCCGTGGACTAGACTACCCTACGAGCAGTACTTC. Residues: CASSPWTRLPYEQYF.